This T cell receptor beta chain was sequenced in a study of T cell responses to AZD1222 COVID-19 vaccine listed by TCRdb under 2021. About the study as a whole: A total of 230 to 250 trial participants underwent TCR sequencing, of whom approximately 210 received two doses of AZD1222 and about 25 received two doses of the MenACWY control vaccine. Enrollment into the trials was organized by age into subgroups of 18-55, 56-69 and 70-plus years, and those subgroups contained approximately 150, 30 and 60 TCR-sequenced participants, respectively. What the study reported, not specific to this receptor: Conclusions about previously exposed vaccinees were limited because only six AZD1222 recipients were SARS-CoV-2 seropositive at baseline. CD4 TCRs associated with the vaccine covered the entire spike protein, and the dominant responses were in regions 160-218 and 743-854. Participants were mostly white British, with more females than males. The authors suggested clonal diversity may have been underestimated. The 56-69-year group was small, and its depth increase did not reach significance, likely because of low power. No day 14 peak-response samples were available, so repertoires were characterized only after the peak T cell response. Epitopes outside the regions mutated in the B.1.351 and B.1.1.7 variants were reportedly recognized by nearly half of the unique spike-specific TCRs. Spike-specific TCR breadth and depth rose significantly after two AZD1222 doses compared with day 0 and with MenACWY recipients.

As regards this clone: It has no known antigen specificity. No base-level quality is on record; no much larger clone is a single base apart.

The CDR3 regions of human TCRbeta chains were analyzed by immunosequencing. In the paper's pipeline: TCRs in the repertoires were matched against a reference library of SARS-CoV-2-specific TCRs that had been generated with the MIRA antigen-specificity platform. Breadth was defined as the fraction of unique TCRs that were SARS-CoV-2-associated. Depth was defined as the fraction of total T cells that were SARS-CoV-2-associated. Using the MIRA data, each spike-specific TCR was mapped to the spike region that the TCR reacts to and placed in a CD4 or CD8 class. Log10-transformed breadth and depth values were compared by one-way ANOVA with Sidak's multiple comparisons tests. The clones in this table, taken by TCRdb from immuneACCESS, are in-frame only. Not every clone is retained; where verified, under half of the shortfall comes from an unresolved V gene, and the cause of the rest is unknown. That table furnishes V, J and clone size, whereas the DNA furnished D and trimming. Across this sample there are approximately 120,000 clones, with over 75% seen only once. The ten largest clones add up to 4.4% of the sample.

The intended sense of this specimen's time point label: about 28 days (+/-7) after the second vaccine dose. AZD1222 recipients given second doses at about 4 weeks or at about 12 weeks were pooled, since spike-specific TCR depth and breadth were not found to differ between the two schedules. Vaccinee samples came from UK trials COV001 and COV002, including a single-blind randomized controlled phase 2/3 trial of AZD1222 (ChAdOx1 nCoV-19) in healthy adults. Trial participant PBMC samples were collected at day 0 and day 28 after the second dose for TCRbeta chain sequencing. This sequence was found in an adult who received the AZD1222 COVID-19 vaccine. The sample here was peripheral blood, taken 28 days after the second AZD1222 dose.

The nucleotide sequence reads TGTGCCAGCAGCCTACAGGGGGTAAGCTCCTACAATGAGCAGTTCTTC. This codes for CASSLQGVSSYNEQFF. Recombination linked TRBV11-2 to TRBJ2-1; the junction holds 8 bases that match TRBD1. CDR1 and CDR2 are read off the germline V gene as SGHAT and FQNNGV. From cysteine to phenylalanine, the CDR3 is 16 amino acids long. The retained sequence is limited to the CDR3, 48 bases, with the frame set at the first base. Unmatched junction bases come to 6, with V trimmed by 5 bases and J by 0 bases.